Listed here are 23 T cell receptor beta chains from one sample, sequenced in a study of blood T cell repertoires in COVID-19. Some clones are missing from TCRdb's copy, which holds only in-frame ones; the method was immunoSEQ multiplex PCR. The table lists around 200,000 clones, around 88% of them singletons. Sequenced input: PBMCs or T cells enriched from blood (not recorded which). These receptors were taken from a woman in her thirties who had been exposed to COVID-19.

This clone was recorded only once. The chain has TRBV21-1 and TRBJ1-3. TRBV21-1 is assigned pseudogene status. The CDR3 length is 17 residues. The CDR3 nucleotides are TGTGCCAGCAGCAAAACAGCGGCACCTCTCTCTGGAAACACCATATATTTT. Residues: CASSKTAAPLSGNTIYF.

As DNA, the CDR3 is TGTGCCATCGAGGGACAGGCGGGATCCGGGGAGCTGTTTTTT. This gives the protein CAIEGQAGSGELFF. The chain carries TRBV28 and TRBJ2-2, with 8 nucleotides matching TRBD1. V lost 10 bases, J lost 6 bases, and 10 bases stayed unmatched. The CDR3 contains 14 residues. Looked up from germline, CDR1 is MDHEN and CDR2 is SYDVKM.

V gene TRBV5-1 combines with J gene TRBJ2-1; 7 bases are shared with TRBD2. This CDR3 comprises 15 residues. Trimming at V came to 4 bases and at J to 0 bases, leaving 4 bases not matched to a gene. Germline V gene lookup returns CDR1 SGHRS and CDR2 YFSETQ. Here the CDR3 reads CASSRTSDSYNEQFF. CDR3 nucleotides: TGCGCCAGCAGCAGGACTAGTGACTCCTACAATGAGCAGTTCTTC.

The chain links TRBV11-2 to TRBJ1-4, with TRBD1 as a possible D gene (6 bases). Germline CDR1 is SGHAT and CDR2 is FQNNGV. V was clipped by 5 bases and J by 0 bases, with 13 bases between them. The CDR3 has 16 amino acids. CDR3 protein: CASSPRTDATNEKLFF. The DNA of the CDR3 is TGTGCCAGCAGCCCCAGGACAGATGCAACTAATGAAAAACTGTTTTTT.

This chain uses TRBV6-2 or TRBV6-3 with TRBJ2-2; weak D call: TRBD2 (7 bases). The CDR3 sequence is 16 residues long. The germline V and J ends were trimmed by 6 bases and 9 bases, with 23 bases remaining between them. The germline CDR1 and CDR2 sequences are MNHEY and SVGEGT. The CDR3 DNA reads TGTGCCAGCAGCAACCGGATGGGGGGGGCGAACCGGGAGCTGTTTTTT. It is translated as CASSNRMGGANRELFF.

This chain uses TRBV9 with TRBJ2-1, with 10 bases aligning to TRBD2. In germline, CDR1 is SGDLS, CDR2 YYNGEE. This CDR3 is 15 amino acids long. Trimming at V came to 0 bases and at J to 6 bases, leaving 3 bases not matched to a gene. Written as DNA, the CDR3 is TGTGCCAGCAGCGTAGCCAGCGGGGGGGCCAATGAGCAGTTCTTC. This translates into CASSVASGGANEQFF.

The CDR3 DNA sequence: TGTGCCAGCAGTTACAGGGACAGGGGGAATTCACCCCTCCACTTT. This translates into CASSYRDRGNSPLHF. The chain joins TRBV6-2 or TRBV6-3 to TRBJ1-6, with 11 bases fitting TRBD1. The CDR3 extends over 15 amino acids. With V trimmed by 2 bases and J by 7 bases, 1 base remained unmatched. The germline gives CDR1 MNHEY, CDR2 SVGEGT.

CDR3 loop: CASSTGEVQYF. CDR3 bases: TGTGCCAGCAGCACAGGGGAAGTGCAGTACTTC. The chain recombines TRBV2 with TRBJ2-7; 7 positions agree with TRBD1. The CDR3 runs 11 residues. The V and J ends lost 6 bases and 9 bases, in that order; junction bases with no gene match: 5. Germline V gene sequence: CDR1 SNHLY, CDR2 FYNNEI.

V usage is TRBV5-6 and J usage is TRBJ2-7; D call uncertain. V shed 0 bases and J shed 4 bases, with 8 bases lying between them. Germline V lookup: CDR1 SGHDT, CDR2 YYEEEE. The CDR3 extends over 13 amino acids. DNA of the CDR3: TGTGCCAGCAGCTTGGAGCAATTTTACGAGCAGTACTTC. Translation gives CASSLEQFYEQYF.

This clone was detected only once. CDR3 in amino acids: CASSIFRAGNQPQHF. The CDR3 DNA sequence: TGTGCCAGTAGTATATTTCGGGCGGGGAATCAGCCCCAGCATTTT. The rearrangement uses TRBV19 and TRBJ1-5; the D is unclear. The CDR3 is 15 residues long. Germline V gives CDR1 LNHDA, CDR2 SQIVND (reference sequence). V lost 2 bases and J lost 4, with 12 bases in between. The full variable domain, in which reference TRBV19 and TRBJ1-5 provide the parts outside the CDR3, is DGGITQSPKYLFRKEGQNVTLSCEQNLNHDAMYWYRQDPGQGLRLIYYSQIVNDFQKGDIAEGYSVSREKKESFPLTVTSAQKNPTAFYLCASSIFRAGNQPQHFGDGTRLSIL.

The CDR3 region is CASSEARLGAFF. The CDR3 coding sequence is TGTGCCAGCAGCGAAGCCAGGCTTGGGGCTTTCTTT. This sequence joins TRBV11-2 and TRBJ1-1; D gene unclear. Trimming stripped 5 bases from V and 11 bases from J, with 15 bases between. CDR1 is SGHAT and CDR2 is FQNNGV in the germline V gene. The CDR3 is 12 amino acids.

J is TRBJ1-5 and V is TRBV27; TRBD1 might be the D (6 bases). Germline CDR1 and CDR2: MNHEY and SMNVEV (reference sequence). The CDR3 extends over 15 amino acids. V was trimmed by 2 bases and J by 5 bases, leaving 13 bases between them. The CDR3 nucleotides read TGTGCCAGCAGTTTAGGACAGCCACTAGATCAGCCCCAGCATTTT. As protein: CASSLGQPLDQPQHF.

The chain couples TRBV19 to TRBJ1-5; 8 bases fit TRBD1. This CDR3 has 18 amino acids. In germline, CDR1 is LNHDA, CDR2 SQIVND (reference sequence). V lost 6 bases, J lost 3 bases, and 16 bases stayed unmatched. The DNA for the CDR3 is TGTGCCAGTAGAGAGCTGGGACAGGCGAGAGTGGACAATCAGCCCCAGCATTTT. It encodes CASRELGQARVDNQPQHF.

The chain recombines TRBV3-1 (or the pseudogene TRBV3-2) with TRBJ1-6; D is unclear. Trimming cost V 5 bases and J 7 bases, with 15 bases left between them. This CDR3 region has 15 residues. Germline loops: CDR1 LGHDT, CDR2 YNNKEL (reference sequence). This chain's CDR3 is CASSSPSDWNSPLHF. The DNA for the CDR3 is TGTGCCAGCAGCTCCCCCAGCGATTGGAATTCACCCCTCCACTTT.

The chain uses TRBV2 and TRBJ2-1; perhaps TRBD2 as D (6 bases). Germline V gives CDR1 SNHLY, CDR2 FYNNEI. The CDR3 sequence is 17 residues long. Trimming took off 4 bases at V and 4 bases at J, with 20 bases between the two ends. CDR3 protein: CASSGPNTGGPYNEQFF. In DNA form, the CDR3 reads TGTGCCAGCAGTGGCCCCAATACAGGAGGGCCTTACAATGAGCAGTTCTTC.

This sequence joins TRBV4-2 and TRBJ2-2, with D unclear. The CDR3 has 17 residues. The V gene's germline CDR1 is LGHNA and CDR2 YNFKEQ. V gave up 1 base and J gave up 0 bases, with 12 bases separating them. The CDR3 region has the DNA TGTGCCAGCAGCCAAGCGGCCGCGGTAACGAACACCGGGGAGCTGTTTTTT. It is translated as CASSQAAAVTNTGELFF.

This chain links TRBV5-1 with TRBJ1-2, with TRBD1 matching 11 bases. The J segment lost 7 bases and the V segment lost 0 bases, leaving 5 bases of the junction unmatched. CDR3 length: 15 residues. Germline V gene lookup returns CDR1 SGHRS and CDR2 YFSETQ. CDR3 nucleotides: TGCGCCAGCAGCTTGGCAGGACAGGGGGCGCCTGGCTACACCTTC. Protein: CASSLAGQGAPGYTF.

The chain links TRBV19 to TRBJ1-2, with D tentatively TRBD1 (5 bases). The germline V gene encodes CDR1 LNHDA and CDR2 SQIVND (reference sequence). This CDR3 is 16 amino acids long. Trimming removed 5 bases at V and 6 bases at J, with 22 bases between. Here the CDR3 DNA reads TGTGCCAGTAGTTTACCCAGTCAGGGAAGTGGAAATGGCTACACCTTC. Its protein product is CASSLPSQGSGNGYTF.

The sample holds one count of this clone. This chain uses TRBV29-1 with TRBJ2-7, with TRBD1 identical over 7 bases. This CDR3 spans 13 amino acids. The J segment lost 3 bases and the V segment lost 6 bases, leaving 8 bases of the junction unmatched. Per the germline V gene, CDR1 is SQVTM and CDR2 is ANQGSEA. Here the CDR3 DNA reads TGCAGCGTGGGAGATACAGGGGACTACGAGCAGTACTTC. It translates to CSVGDTGDYEQYF.

The CDR3 region is CSVKTSGPGELFF. Here the CDR3 DNA reads TGCAGCGTTAAGACCTCAGGGCCCGGGGAGCTGTTTTTT. This chain links TRBV29-1 with TRBJ2-2; TRBD1 is a possible D gene (5 bases). V lost 5 bases, J lost 6 bases, and 13 bases lay in between. This CDR3 is 13 amino acids long. CDR1 is SQVTM, CDR2 ANQGSEA, per germline.

V and J are TRBV11-2 and TRBJ2-7; weak D call: TRBD2 (7 bases). Germline V gene data show CDR1 as SGHAT and CDR2 as FQNNGV. V was pared by 3 bases and J by 5 bases, with 20 bases between. There are 16 residues in the CDR3. CDR3 bases: TGTGCCAGCAGCTTCGACGACAGGATGGGGGGGCACGAGCAGTACTTC. This encodes CASSFDDRMGGHEQYF.

The rearrangement uses TRBV5-1 and TRBJ2-3; 12 bases are a match to TRBD2. Germline assignment: CDR1 SGHRS and CDR2 YFSETQ. This CDR3 is 19 amino acids long. V dropped 0 bases and J dropped 1; count of bases not matched to a gene: 9. CDR3 sequence reads: CASSLAGLAGGRGTDTQYF. The CDR3 DNA sequence: TGCGCCAGCAGCTTGGCCGGGCTAGCGGGGGGGCGAGGCACAGATACGCAGTATTTT.

This clone has a handful of counts. The chain employs TRBV9 and TRBJ2-2; D call uncertain. The CDR3 is 14 amino acids. The germline CDR1 and CDR2 sequences are SGDLS and YYNGEE. The V gene lost 2 bases and the J gene lost 0 bases, with 5 bases spanning the gap. CDR3 residues: CASSVGTNTGELFF. The CDR3 nucleotides read TGTGCCAGCAGCGTGGGCACGAACACCGGGGAGCTGTTTTTT.